This TCR beta chain came from a study of somatic mutations in cytotoxic T cells in rheumatoid arthritis. At the level of the study: Including V beta1+ cells that were sequenced for TCRB, some T-cell populations stained with V beta antibodies were flow-sorted at nearly 100% purity.

Measured with immunoSEQ multiplex PCR; TCRdb has only the in-frame clones, and not every one. The sample shows about 19,000 clones, more than 80% of them seen only once. Whole-study findings and limits: In rheumatoid arthritis patients, the slight underrepresentation of TRBV07 was not adjusted for multiple comparisons. Neither rheumatoid arthritis patients nor age-matched healthy controls had significantly different CD8+ T-cell clonality from the other group.

Turning to this clone: The antigen remains undetermined.

This CDR3 is built from 15 residues. From germline, CDR1 is MNHEY and CDR2 SVGAGI. V trimming: 7 bases; J trimming: 2 bases; junction bases outside the gene matches: 6. The clonotype comes from an adult with rheumatoid arthritis. Sequencing used CD8+ T cells sorted from blood. The chain is built from TRBV6-5 and TRBJ2-3, with TRBD1 identical over 10 bases. The CDR3: CASTDGQGVTDTQYF. CDR3 in DNA: TGTGCCAGCACCGACGGACAGGGGGTCACAGATACGCAGTATTTT.